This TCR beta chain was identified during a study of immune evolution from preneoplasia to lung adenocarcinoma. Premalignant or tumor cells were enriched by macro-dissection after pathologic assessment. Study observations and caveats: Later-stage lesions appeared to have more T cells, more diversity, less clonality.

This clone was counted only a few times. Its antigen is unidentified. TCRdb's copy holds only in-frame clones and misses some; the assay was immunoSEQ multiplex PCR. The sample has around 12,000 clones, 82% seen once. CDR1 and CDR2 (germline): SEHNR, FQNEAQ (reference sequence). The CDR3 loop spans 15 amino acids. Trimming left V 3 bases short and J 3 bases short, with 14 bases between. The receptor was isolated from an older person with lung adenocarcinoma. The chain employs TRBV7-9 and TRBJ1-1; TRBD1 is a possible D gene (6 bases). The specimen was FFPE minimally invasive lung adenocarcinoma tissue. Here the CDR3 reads CASSFQQGLHTEAFF. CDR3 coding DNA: TGTGCCAGCAGCTTCCAACAGGGTTTGCACACTGAAGCTTTCTTT. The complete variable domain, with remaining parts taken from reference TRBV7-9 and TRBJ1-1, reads DTGVSQNPRHKITKRGQNVTFRCDPISEHNRLYWYRQTLGQGPEFLTYFQNEAQLEKSRLLSDRFSAERPKGSFSTLEIQRTEQGDSAMYLCASSFQQGLHTEAFFGQGTRLTVV.